This is a list of T cell receptor beta chains from one sample in a study of vaccination and CD4 T cells after COVID-19. For these TCRs, the target antigens are not known. One entry per CDR3 protein, called by TCRdb with MiXCR from the PCR reads. The repertoire includes some 26,000 distinct CDR3 sequences, around two fifths of them detected once, and approximately 5.1% sits in the top ten. Material: CD4+ T cells from blood, cultured in vitro, obtained about 7 months after SARS-CoV-2 vaccination. The origin of the receptors is a human donor who had recovered from COVID-19. CDR3s include the opening cysteine and the closing phenylalanine or tryptophan. D genes are given only for firm matches. Part of the rows lack a size; the others show once, few, many or a class for expanded clones.

d_call: -
j_call: TRBJ2-2
v_call: TRBV19
clone_size: -
cdr3_nt: TGTGCCAGTAGTATAGCGACTGACACCGGGGAGCTGTTTTTT
cdr3_aa: CASSIATDTGELFF

d_call: -
j_call: TRBJ1-5
v_call: TRBV7-8
clone_size: few
cdr3_nt: TGTGCCAGCAGCTTAGGTACCCACGGCGATCAGCCCCAGCATTTT
cdr3_aa: CASSLGTHGDQPQHF

d_call: TRBD2
j_call: TRBJ2-7
v_call: TRBV5-4
clone_size: -
cdr3_nt: TGTGCCAGCAGCTCAAGCGGGAGGCCGTCGGACGAGCAGTACTTC
cdr3_aa: CASSSSGRPSDEQYF

d_call: -
j_call: TRBJ2-2
v_call: TRBV10-3
clone_size: -
cdr3_nt: TGTGCCATCAGTAGGGGGGGCACCGGGGAGCTGTTTTTT
cdr3_aa: CAISRGGTGELFF

d_call: -
j_call: TRBJ2-3
v_call: TRBV12-2
clone_size: -
cdr3_nt: -
cdr3_aa: CASWTKVAGGADTQYF

d_call: TRBD2
j_call: TRBJ2-5
v_call: TRBV7-2
clone_size: -
cdr3_nt: TGTGCCAGCAGCTCCCGGGTAGCGGGAAAAGAGACCCAGTACTTC
cdr3_aa: CASSSRVAGKETQYF

d_call: -
j_call: TRBJ1-1
v_call: TRBV5-4
clone_size: -
cdr3_nt: TGTGCCAGCAGCTTGGACATTGTGAACACTGAAGCTTTCTTT
cdr3_aa: CASSLDIVNTEAFF

d_call: -
j_call: TRBJ2-7
v_call: TRBV20-1
clone_size: -
cdr3_nt: TGCAGTGCGGGGCCGACCGGGACTTTTTACGAGCAGTACTTC
cdr3_aa: CSAGPTGTFYEQYF

d_call: -
j_call: TRBJ2-1
v_call: TRBV28
clone_size: -
cdr3_nt: TGTGCCAGCAGTCTCCCCTCCTTGGAAGACAATGAGCAGTTCTTC
cdr3_aa: CASSLPSLEDNEQFF

d_call: -
j_call: TRBJ2-7
v_call: TRBV7-8
clone_size: -
cdr3_nt: TGTGCCAGCAGCAAAGGCCATAGCTCCTACGAGCAGTACTTC
cdr3_aa: CASSKGHSSYEQYF

d_call: -
j_call: TRBJ2-5
v_call: TRBV7-8
clone_size: -
cdr3_nt: TGTGCCAGCAGACGGGACTCCCAAGAGACCCAGTACTTC
cdr3_aa: CASRRDSQETQYF

d_call: -
j_call: TRBJ2-5
v_call: TRBV19
clone_size: -
cdr3_nt: TGTGCCAGTAGTATGTCAGGGGTCGGGGCCCAGTACTTC
cdr3_aa: CASSMSGVGAQYF

d_call: -
j_call: TRBJ1-1
v_call: TRBV5-4
clone_size: few
cdr3_nt: TGTGCCAGCAGCAGGGGGGTGATAAGCACTGAAGCTTTCTTT
cdr3_aa: CASSRGVISTEAFF

d_call: TRBD2
j_call: TRBJ2-1
v_call: TRBV28
clone_size: -
cdr3_nt: TGTGCCAGCAGTTTGACCGGACTAGCGGGAGGGGATGAGCAGTTCTTC
cdr3_aa: CASSLTGLAGGDEQFF

d_call: -
j_call: TRBJ1-1
v_call: TRBV29-1
clone_size: -
cdr3_nt: TGCAGCGTTGAAGATCAGTGGGGGGGGCAGGACACTGAAGCTTTCTTT
cdr3_aa: CSVEDQWGGQDTEAFF

d_call: -
j_call: TRBJ2-7
v_call: TRBV6-1
clone_size: few
cdr3_nt: TGTGCCAGCAGCCCCGTAGGGGGACCACGTCGGCACGAGCAGTACTTC
cdr3_aa: CASSPVGGPRRHEQYF

d_call: TRBD1
j_call: TRBJ2-7
v_call: TRBV7-3
clone_size: -
cdr3_nt: TGTGCCAGCAGCTCGTCACCGGGACAGGGTATCTACGAGCAGTACTTC
cdr3_aa: CASSSSPGQGIYEQYF

d_call: TRBD2
j_call: TRBJ2-7
v_call: TRBV15
clone_size: -
cdr3_nt: TGTGCCACCAGCCGAACCGGGACTAGCTCCCTCGAGCAGTACTTC
cdr3_aa: CATSRTGTSSLEQYF

d_call: -
j_call: TRBJ1-5
v_call: TRBV20-1
clone_size: few
cdr3_nt: TGCAGTGCGAACAGGGATGTAGGGAATCAGCCCCAGCATTTT
cdr3_aa: CSANRDVGNQPQHF

d_call: TRBD2
j_call: TRBJ2-1
v_call: TRBV24-1
clone_size: -
cdr3_nt: TGTGCCACCAGTGATCCGGGACTAGCGGGATCAGACGAGCAGTTCTTC
cdr3_aa: CATSDPGLAGSDEQFF

d_call: TRBD2
j_call: TRBJ2-7
v_call: TRBV5-4
clone_size: -
cdr3_nt: TGTGCCAGCAGCTTCGACGCGGGAGGGGAGCAGTACTTC
cdr3_aa: CASSFDAGGEQYF

d_call: -
j_call: TRBJ2-3
v_call: TRBV19
clone_size: -
cdr3_nt: TGTGCCAGTAGTACTAGCACAGATACGCAGTATTTT
cdr3_aa: CASSTSTDTQYF

d_call: -
j_call: TRBJ2-1
v_call: TRBV20-1
clone_size: -
cdr3_nt: TGCAGTGCTAGATCCAGGGACTCCTACAATGAGCAGTTCTTC
cdr3_aa: CSARSRDSYNEQFF

d_call: TRBD2
j_call: TRBJ2-1
v_call: TRBV19
clone_size: -
cdr3_nt: TGTGCCAGTAGTATATTCGGCGGGAGGACCAACAATGAGCAGTTCTTC
cdr3_aa: CASSIFGGRTNNEQFF

d_call: -
j_call: TRBJ2-1
v_call: TRBV4-1
clone_size: -
cdr3_nt: TGCGCCAGCAGCCCATTACAGGGAGGCTCCTACAATGAGCAGTTCTTC
cdr3_aa: CASSPLQGGSYNEQFF

d_call: -
j_call: TRBJ1-1
v_call: TRBV12-3/TRBV12-4
clone_size: -
cdr3_nt: TGTGCCAGCAGTTCCATCAAGGGCAGGGCGCAGGCTCCAAGGAACACTGAAGCTTTCTTT
cdr3_aa: CASSSIKGRAQAPRNTEAFF

d_call: -
j_call: TRBJ2-3
v_call: TRBV9
clone_size: -
cdr3_nt: TGTGCCAGCTCGGCACCTTATGAGAACACGCAGTATTTT
cdr3_aa: CASSAPYENTQYF

d_call: TRBD1
j_call: TRBJ1-2
v_call: TRBV4-1
clone_size: -
cdr3_nt: TGCGCCAGCAGCCCAGGACGTGGACAGGGGGCCAGTGGCTACACCTTC
cdr3_aa: CASSPGRGQGASGYTF

d_call: -
j_call: TRBJ1-1
v_call: TRBV20-1
clone_size: -
cdr3_nt: TGCAGTGCTAGAGAGACAGGACGGTCTGTCACTGAAGCTTTCTTT
cdr3_aa: CSARETGRSVTEAFF

d_call: TRBD2
j_call: TRBJ2-3
v_call: TRBV11-1
clone_size: -
cdr3_nt: TGTGCCAGCAGCCTCAGGAGACTAGCGGGACCCTGGGATACGCAGTATTTT
cdr3_aa: CASSLRRLAGPWDTQYF

d_call: TRBD2
j_call: TRBJ2-1
v_call: TRBV6-5
clone_size: once
cdr3_nt: TGTGCCAGCAGTTATTCGGGGGGTGGTGGTACGGGAAGGAGCTACAATGAGCAGTTCTTC
cdr3_aa: CASSYSGGGGTGRSYNEQFF

d_call: -
j_call: TRBJ2-5
v_call: TRBV7-2
clone_size: few
cdr3_nt: TGTGCCAGCACCGAAGGGCCAGGCTACCAAGAGACCCAGTACTTC
cdr3_aa: CASTEGPGYQETQYF

d_call: TRBD2
j_call: TRBJ2-7
v_call: TRBV7-9
clone_size: few
cdr3_nt: TGTGCCAGCAGCTTGGCGGGAGTGCCCGAGCAGTACTTC
cdr3_aa: CASSLAGVPEQYF

d_call: TRBD1
j_call: TRBJ1-5
v_call: TRBV19
clone_size: -
cdr3_nt: TGTGCCAGTATGGGGGACAGGAGGCGCGGTCAGCCCCAGCATTTT
cdr3_aa: CASMGDRRRGQPQHF

d_call: TRBD1
j_call: TRBJ2-7
v_call: TRBV6-1
clone_size: -
cdr3_nt: TGTGCCAGCAGTGAGTCCCTGACAGGGGGGTTCTACGAGCAGTACTTC
cdr3_aa: CASSESLTGGFYEQYF

d_call: -
j_call: TRBJ1-6
v_call: TRBV5-6
clone_size: once
cdr3_nt: TGTGCCAGCAGCTGGACCGGGAATAATTCACCCCTCCACTTT
cdr3_aa: CASSWTGNNSPLHF

d_call: -
j_call: TRBJ2-5
v_call: TRBV15
clone_size: medium-sized
cdr3_nt: TGTGCCACCGGACTCGGGCGGTCCCGGACCCAGTACTTC
cdr3_aa: CATGLGRSRTQYF

d_call: TRBD2
j_call: TRBJ2-7
v_call: TRBV28
clone_size: -
cdr3_nt: TGTGCCAGCAGATCTACCGGGACTAGCGGGAGTTTTTACGAGCAGTACTTC
cdr3_aa: CASRSTGTSGSFYEQYF

d_call: -
j_call: TRBJ2-7
v_call: TRBV6-5
clone_size: -
cdr3_nt: TGTGCCAGCAGTTTCCTATCGACCGGGAGTTACCCCTACGAGCAGTACTTC
cdr3_aa: CASSFLSTGSYPYEQYF

d_call: TRBD1
j_call: TRBJ2-7
v_call: TRBV10-3
clone_size: few
cdr3_nt: TGTGCCATCAGTGGGACCCGGGACAGGCTGAGCTCCTACGAGCAGTACTTC
cdr3_aa: CAISGTRDRLSSYEQYF